This T cell receptor beta chain is drawn from a study of control samples from healthy donors and cancer patients. Some clones are missing from TCRdb's copy, which holds only in-frame ones; the method was immunoSEQ multiplex PCR. The profile shows tens of thousands of clones, nearly 90% of them singletons. Trimming removed 6 bases from V and 7 bases from J; junction bases left unmatched: 15. CDR1 is SNHLY and CDR2 is FYNNEI in the germline V gene. The CDR3 is made up of 16 amino acids. The chain couples TRBV2 to TRBJ1-2, with 9 bases lining up with TRBD1. Sequenced sample: blood. The sequence came from a woman aged 45-59 years in good health. This CDR3 reads CASRDHSTGQGSGYTF. The CDR3 region has the DNA TGTGCCAGCAGAGATCATAGTACGGGACAGGGAAGTGGCTACACCTTC.